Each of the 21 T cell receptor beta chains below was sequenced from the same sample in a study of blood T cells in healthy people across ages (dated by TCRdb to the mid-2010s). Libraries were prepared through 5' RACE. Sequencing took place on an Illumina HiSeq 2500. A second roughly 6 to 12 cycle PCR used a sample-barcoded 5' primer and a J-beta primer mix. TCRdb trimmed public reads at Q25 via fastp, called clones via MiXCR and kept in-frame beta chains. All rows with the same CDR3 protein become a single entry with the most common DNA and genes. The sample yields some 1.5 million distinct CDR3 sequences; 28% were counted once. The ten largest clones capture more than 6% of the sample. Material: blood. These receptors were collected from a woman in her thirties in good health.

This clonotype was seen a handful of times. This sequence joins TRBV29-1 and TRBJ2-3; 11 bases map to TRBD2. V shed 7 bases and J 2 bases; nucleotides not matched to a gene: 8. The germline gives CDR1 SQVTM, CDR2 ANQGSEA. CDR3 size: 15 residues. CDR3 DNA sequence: TGCAGCGGGAGGGCTAGCGGGAGGACCACAGATACGCAGTATTTT. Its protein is CSGRASGRTTDTQYF.

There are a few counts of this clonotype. Here the CDR3 DNA reads TGCAGTGCTAGAGGGAAGGCCTCGGAGCAGTACTTC. Its translation is CSARGKASEQYF. The J gene is TRBJ2-4, the V gene TRBV20-1; the D is unclear. The germline V and J ends were trimmed by 1 base and 13 bases, with 14 bases remaining between them. CDR1 and CDR2 (germline): DFQATT, SNEGSKA (reference sequence). This CDR3 has 12 amino acids.

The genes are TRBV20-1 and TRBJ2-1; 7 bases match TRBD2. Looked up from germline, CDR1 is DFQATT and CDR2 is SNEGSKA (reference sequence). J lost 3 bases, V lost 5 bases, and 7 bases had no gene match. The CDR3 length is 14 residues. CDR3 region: CSASKGLDYNEQFF. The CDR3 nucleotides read TGCAGTGCTTCGAAAGGACTAGACTACAATGAGCAGTTCTTC.

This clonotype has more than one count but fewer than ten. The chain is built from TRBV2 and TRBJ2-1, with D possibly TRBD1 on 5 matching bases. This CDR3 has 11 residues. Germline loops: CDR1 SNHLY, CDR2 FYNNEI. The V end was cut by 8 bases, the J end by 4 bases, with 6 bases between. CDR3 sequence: CASDSYNEQFF. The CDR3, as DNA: TGTGCCAGCGACAGTTACAATGAGCAGTTCTTC.

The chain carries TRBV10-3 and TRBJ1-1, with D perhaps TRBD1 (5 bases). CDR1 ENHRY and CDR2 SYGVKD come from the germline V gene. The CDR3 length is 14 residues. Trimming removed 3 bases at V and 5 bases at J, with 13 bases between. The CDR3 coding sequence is TGTGCCATCAGTGACCCCACAGGAGGGACTGAAGCTTTCTTT. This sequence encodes CAISDPTGGTEAFF.

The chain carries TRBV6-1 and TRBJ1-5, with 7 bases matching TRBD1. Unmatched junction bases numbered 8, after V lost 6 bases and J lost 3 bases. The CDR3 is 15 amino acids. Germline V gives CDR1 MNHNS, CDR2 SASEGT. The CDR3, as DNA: TGTGCCAGCAGCCTGGGACAGAGCAACAATCAGCCCCAGCATTTT. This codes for CASSLGQSNNQPQHF.

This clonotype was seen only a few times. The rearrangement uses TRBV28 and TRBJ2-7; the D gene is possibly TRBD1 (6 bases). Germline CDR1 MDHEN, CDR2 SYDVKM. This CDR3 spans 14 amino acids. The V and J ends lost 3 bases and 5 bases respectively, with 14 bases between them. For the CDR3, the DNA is TGTGCCAGCAGTTTTTCGGACAGCACCGACGAGCAGTACTTC. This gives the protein CASSFSDSTDEQYF.

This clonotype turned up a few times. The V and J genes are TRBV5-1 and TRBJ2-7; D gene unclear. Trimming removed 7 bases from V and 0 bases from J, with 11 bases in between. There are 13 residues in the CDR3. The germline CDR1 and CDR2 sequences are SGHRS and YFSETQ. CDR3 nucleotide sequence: TGCGCCAGCGCTAACAGCAACTCCTACGAGCAGTACTTC. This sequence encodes CASANSNSYEQYF.

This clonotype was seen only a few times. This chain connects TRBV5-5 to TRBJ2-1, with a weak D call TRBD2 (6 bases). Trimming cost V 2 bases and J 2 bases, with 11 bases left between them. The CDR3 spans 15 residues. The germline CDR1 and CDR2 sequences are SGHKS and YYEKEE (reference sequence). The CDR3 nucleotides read TGTGCCAGCAGCTTCGACTCGGGAGCCTACAATGAGCAGTTCTTC. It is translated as CASSFDSGAYNEQFF.

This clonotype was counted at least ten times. CDR3 protein: CASSHNGETQYF. CDR3 in DNA: TGTGCCAGCTCCCATAACGGAGAGACCCAGTACTTC. The J gene is TRBJ2-5, the V gene TRBV18; D unresolved. V was cut by 6 bases and J by 4 bases, with 9 bases left in between. This CDR3 comprises 12 residues. The V gene's germline CDR1 is KGHSH and CDR2 LQKENI.

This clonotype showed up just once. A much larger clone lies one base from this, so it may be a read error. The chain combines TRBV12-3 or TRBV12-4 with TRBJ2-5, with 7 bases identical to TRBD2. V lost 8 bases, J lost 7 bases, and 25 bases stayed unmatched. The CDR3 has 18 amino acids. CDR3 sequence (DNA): TGTGCCAGCGGTCCTCCTGGGGGGAGCGGGGCGGCTGGTCGGACCCAGTACTTC. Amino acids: CASGPPGGSGAAGRTQYF.

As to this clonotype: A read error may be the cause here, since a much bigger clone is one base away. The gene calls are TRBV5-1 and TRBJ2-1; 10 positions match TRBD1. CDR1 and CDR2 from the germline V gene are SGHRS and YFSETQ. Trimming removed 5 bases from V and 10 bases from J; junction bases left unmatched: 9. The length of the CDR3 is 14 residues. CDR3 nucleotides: TGCGCCAGCAGTTTTGGGACAGGGGACTACGAGCAGTTCTTC. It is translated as CASSFGTGDYEQFF.

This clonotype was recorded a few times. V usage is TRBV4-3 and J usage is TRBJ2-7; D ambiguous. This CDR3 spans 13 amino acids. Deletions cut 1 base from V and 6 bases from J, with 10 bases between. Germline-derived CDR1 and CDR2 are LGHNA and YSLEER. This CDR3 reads CASSQVLSGEQYF. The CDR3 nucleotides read TGCGCCAGCAGCCAAGTTCTTAGTGGCGAGCAGTACTTC.

As DNA, the CDR3 is TGCGCCAGCAGCTTTAGGACGGTGAAGGATACGCAGTATTTT. Protein product: CASSFRTVKDTQYF. J is TRBJ2-3 and V is TRBV5-1; D gene uncertain. Looked up from germline, CDR1 is SGHRS and CDR2 is YFSETQ. The CDR3 loop spans 14 amino acids. V lost 2 bases, J lost 6 bases, and 13 bases lay in between. Filled out from reference TRBV5-1 and TRBJ2-3, the complete variable domain reads KAGVTQTPRYLIKTRGQQVTLSCSPISGHRSVSWYQQTPGQGLQFLFEYFSETQRNKGNFPGRFSGRQFSNSRSEMNVSTLELGDSALYLCASSFRTVKDTQYFGPGTRLTVL.

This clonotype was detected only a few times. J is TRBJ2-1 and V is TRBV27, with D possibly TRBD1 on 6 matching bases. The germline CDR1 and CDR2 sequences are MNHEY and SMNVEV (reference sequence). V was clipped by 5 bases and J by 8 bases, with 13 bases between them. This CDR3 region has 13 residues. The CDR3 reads CASSAYRAHEQFF. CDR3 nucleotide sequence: TGTGCCAGCAGTGCCTACAGGGCCCATGAGCAGTTCTTC.

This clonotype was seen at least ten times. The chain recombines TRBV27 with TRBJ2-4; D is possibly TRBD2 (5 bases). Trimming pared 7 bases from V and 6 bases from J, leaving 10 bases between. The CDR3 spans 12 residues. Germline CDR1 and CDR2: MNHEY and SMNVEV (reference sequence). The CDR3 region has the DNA TGTGCCAGCAAATCCCGGGGAAACATTCAGTACTTC. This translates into CASKSRGNIQYF.

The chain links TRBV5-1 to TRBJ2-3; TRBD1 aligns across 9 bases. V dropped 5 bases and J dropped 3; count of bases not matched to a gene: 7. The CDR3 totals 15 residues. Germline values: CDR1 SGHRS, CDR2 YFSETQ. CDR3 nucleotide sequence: TGCGCCAGCAGGTCGGACAGGGGAGGGACAGATACGCAGTATTTT. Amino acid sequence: CASRSDRGGTDTQYF.

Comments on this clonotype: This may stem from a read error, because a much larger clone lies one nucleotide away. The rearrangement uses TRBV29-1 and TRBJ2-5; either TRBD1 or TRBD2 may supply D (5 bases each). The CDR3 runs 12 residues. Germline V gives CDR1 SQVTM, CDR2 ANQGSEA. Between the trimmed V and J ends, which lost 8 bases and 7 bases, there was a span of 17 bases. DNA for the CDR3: TGCAGCATTGGGACGGCGGTAGGGACCCAGTACTTC. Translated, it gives CSIGTAVGTQYF.

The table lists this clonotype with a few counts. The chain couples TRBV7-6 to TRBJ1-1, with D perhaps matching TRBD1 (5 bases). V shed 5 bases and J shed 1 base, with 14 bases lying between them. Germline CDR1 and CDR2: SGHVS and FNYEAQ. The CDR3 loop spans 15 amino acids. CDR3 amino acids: CASSRGAVENTEAFF. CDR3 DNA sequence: TGTGCCAGCAGCCGGGGCGCGGTGGAGAACACTGAAGCTTTCTTT. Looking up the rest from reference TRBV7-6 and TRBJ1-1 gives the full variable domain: GAGVSQSPRYKVTKRGQDVALRCDPISGHVSLYWYRQALGQGPEFLTYFNYEAQQDKSGLPNDRFSAERPEGSISTLTIQRTEQRDSAMYRCASSRGAVENTEAFFGQGTRLTVV.

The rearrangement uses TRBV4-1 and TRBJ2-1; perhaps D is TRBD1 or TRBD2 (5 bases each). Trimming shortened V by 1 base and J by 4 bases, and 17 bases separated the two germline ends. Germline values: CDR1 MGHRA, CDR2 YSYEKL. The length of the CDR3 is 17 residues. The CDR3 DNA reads TGCGCCAGCAGCCAAGGGTCAAGTCACGGGGCTTACAATGAGCAGTTCTTC. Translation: CASSQGSSHGAYNEQFF.

CDR3 in DNA: TGTGCCAGCGCACCCGGTGGGTCGGATACGCAGTATTTT. Translating it yields CASAPGGSDTQYF. V is TRBV6-5 and J is TRBJ2-3; no reliable D call. The CDR3 is 13 residues long. Germline loops: CDR1 MNHEY, CDR2 SVGAGI. The V gene lost 8 bases and the J gene lost 6 bases, with 15 bases spanning the gap.